This T cell receptor beta chain was retrieved from a study of control samples from healthy donors and cancer patients. Per the germline V gene, CDR1 is MGHRA and CDR2 is YSYEKL. Trimming took 0 bases from V and 0 from J, leaving 15 bases between them. This CDR3 has 18 residues. Here immunoSEQ multiplex PCR was the method, and the copy in TCRdb shows in-frame clones only, minus some. Of 150,000 or so clones listed, roughly 93% were seen once; the top ten hold about 5.8%. The sequenced material came from blood. The TCR originated in a man younger than 35 in good health. V is TRBV4-1 and J is TRBJ1-5; a weak D match, TRBD1 (5 bases). The chain's CDR3 is CASSQEWGPAYSNQPQHF. The CDR3 region has the DNA TGCGCCAGCAGCCAAGAATGGGGCCCCGCCTATAGCAATCAGCCCCAGCATTTT.